Detailed here is one TCR beta chain. This same CDR3 is encoded by further DNA sequences in the sample. The data derive from a study of control samples from healthy donors and cancer patients. CDR1 and CDR2 from the germline V gene are GTSNPN and SVGIG (reference sequence). V was pared by 3 bases and J by 6 bases, with 12 bases between. There are 13 residues in the CDR3. TCRdb keeps only in-frame clones here, not all; method: immunoSEQ multiplex PCR. Of over 200,000 clones in the sample, almost 85% are singletons; the top ten hold about 14%. This clonotype originated in a woman in her fifties or sixties with lung cancer. The sequenced material came from PBMCs. V gene TRBV30 combines with J gene TRBJ1-5; a weak D match, TRBD1 (5 bases). CDR3 sequence reads: CAWSVLGGQPQHF. CDR3 sequence (DNA): TGTGCCTGGAGCGTGTTGGGGGGTCAGCCCCAGCATTTT.